This TCR beta chain was captured by sequencing in a study of blood T cell repertoires in COVID-19. This CDR3 spans 15 amino acids. With 3 bases clipped from V and 6 bases from J, the junction kept 8 bases outside the gene matches. Germline assignment: CDR1 KGHSH and CDR2 LQKENI. Those enrolled in Seattle joined during active infection and were followed longitudinally afterward. Clones were sequenced by immunoSEQ multiplex PCR, and TCRdb holds only the in-frame ones, with some missing. Of approximately 500,000 clones detected, approximately 88% appear once; the ten largest clones hold under 8.5%. The material sequenced was peripheral blood. This clonotype was obtained from a woman aged 45 to 65 with COVID-19, enrolled during active disease. This chain connects TRBV18 to TRBJ2-1, with 7 bases matching TRBD2. The CDR3, as DNA: TGTGCCAGCTCACCGGGCGGGGGATCCGCCAATGAGCAGTTCTTC. The encoded protein is CASSPGGGSANEQFF. Full variable domain (outside the CDR3, taken from reference TRBV18 and TRBJ2-1): NAGVMQNPRHLVRRRGQEARLRCSPMKGHSHVYWYRQLPEEGLKFMVYLQKENIIDESGMPKERFSAEFPKEGPSILRIQQVVRGDSAAYFCASSPGGGSANEQFFGPGTRLTVL.